The rows below give T cell receptor beta chains drawn from one sample of a study of CD8 T cells in Susac syndrome. TCRdb used MiXCR to reprocess the immunoSEQ multiplex PCR reads, holding one entry per CDR3 protein. Altogether about 150,000 distinct CDR3 sequences are present, approximately 96% being singletons, with the ten largest covering about 0.21%. The sequenced sample was CD8+ T cells from PBMCs. Every receptor here comes from a human donor with multiple sclerosis. CDR3s leave out the opening cysteine and the closing phenylalanine or tryptophan. Rows give clone size only sometimes, using once, few, many, or a class for an expanded clone.

NA | TRBJ2-7 | TRBV28 | ASSQNPGQGSYEQY
NA | TRBJ1-2 | TRBV7-9 | ASTEEGGSAGYT
NA | TRBJ2-7 | TRBV7-9 | ASSSAGQASYEQY
NA | TRBJ2-7 | TRBV6-6 | ASSYSISGAYEQY
NA | TRBJ2-2 | TRBV20-1 | SAKSRGKWGTGELF
NA | TRBJ2-7 | TRBV5-1 | ASSQDFGTYEQY
NA | TRBJ2-1 | TRBV9 | ASSGPGLFPNEQF
NA | TRBJ2-1 | TRBV12-3/TRBV12-4 | ASTQLAGGQYNEQF
NA | TRBJ1-2 | TRBV29-1 | SVEGRFYGYT
NA | TRBJ1-2 | TRBV29-1 | SVEDRSPTGGYGYT
NA | TRBJ1-2 | TRBV27 | ASSAGGPIYGYT
NA | TRBJ2-3 | TRBV30 | AWSYRTDTQY
NA | TRBJ2-7 | TRBV20-1 | SAGPDRPIYEQY
NA | TRBJ1-2 | TRBV29-1 | SVEVRGGYT
NA | TRBJ2-1 | TRBV7-2 | ASSLWNPLEQF
NA | TRBJ2-1 | TRBV30 | AWGGEQF
NA | TRBJ2-5 | TRBV6-5 | ASSPPLANQETQY
once | TRBJ2-1 | TRBV29-1 | SVEGMGGSYNEQF
few | TRBJ2-1 | TRBV12-3/TRBV12-4 | ASSSSGGAYNEQF
NA | TRBJ2-7 | TRBV4-1 | ASSHLPGVGEQY
NA | TRBJ1-5 | TRBV5-6 | ASSSGGGPQH
NA | TRBJ1-1 | TRBV15 | ATSAGRGNTEAF
NA | TRBJ2-4 | TRBV20-1 | ALRGRETKNIQY
few | TRBJ2-1 | TRBV7-9 | ASSLESSGGNEQF
NA | TRBJ2-7 | TRBV7-9 | ASSMTGGAYEQY
NA | TRBJ1-6 | TRBV25-1 | ASSEWVSTPNSPLH
NA | TRBJ1-2 | TRBV7-9 | ASSLAYGDRIYGYT
NA | TRBJ2-7 | TRBV5-4 | ASSFQLNEQY
NA | TRBJ1-2 | TRBV9 | ASTGAPGAQQGPDGYT
NA | TRBJ2-2 | TRBV7-9 | ASRLGAELF
once | TRBJ2-3 | TRBV24-1 | ATSDRQGVRTDTQY
NA | TRBJ2-7 | TRBV20-1 | SARIPGQGPYEQY
NA | TRBJ1-2 | TRBV4-2 | ASSQAIWGYGYT
NA | TRBJ1-2 | TRBV29-1 | SVEVRSPYGYT
few | TRBJ1-2 | TRBV29-1 | SVPGQNYGYT
NA | TRBJ1-1 | TRBV2 | ASSDPGQGCI
NA | TRBJ1-2 | TRBV9 | ASSVTGLGYT
NA | TRBJ1-1 | TRBV27 | ASSLSHRNPEAF
NA | TRBJ2-5 | TRBV13 | ASSLEHSQETQY
NA | TRBJ2-7 | TRBV29-1 | SVDGRGEQY
NA | TRBJ2-2 | TRBV7-9 | ASSKDRTGELF
NA | TRBJ1-1 | TRBV30 | AWSVLPNTEAF